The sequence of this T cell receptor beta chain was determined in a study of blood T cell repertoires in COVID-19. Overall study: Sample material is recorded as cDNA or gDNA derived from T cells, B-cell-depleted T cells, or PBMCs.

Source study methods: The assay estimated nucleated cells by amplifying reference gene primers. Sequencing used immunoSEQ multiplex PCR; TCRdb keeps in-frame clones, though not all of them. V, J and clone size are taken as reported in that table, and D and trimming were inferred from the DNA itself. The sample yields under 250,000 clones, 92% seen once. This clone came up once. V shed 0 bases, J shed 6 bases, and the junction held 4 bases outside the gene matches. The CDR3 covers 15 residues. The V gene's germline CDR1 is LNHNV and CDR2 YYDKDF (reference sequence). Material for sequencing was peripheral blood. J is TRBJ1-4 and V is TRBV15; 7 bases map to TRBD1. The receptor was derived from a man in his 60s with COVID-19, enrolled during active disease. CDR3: CATSRDLQGHEKLFF. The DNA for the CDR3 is TGTGCCACCAGCAGAGATCTACAGGGGCATGAAAAACTGTTTTTT.